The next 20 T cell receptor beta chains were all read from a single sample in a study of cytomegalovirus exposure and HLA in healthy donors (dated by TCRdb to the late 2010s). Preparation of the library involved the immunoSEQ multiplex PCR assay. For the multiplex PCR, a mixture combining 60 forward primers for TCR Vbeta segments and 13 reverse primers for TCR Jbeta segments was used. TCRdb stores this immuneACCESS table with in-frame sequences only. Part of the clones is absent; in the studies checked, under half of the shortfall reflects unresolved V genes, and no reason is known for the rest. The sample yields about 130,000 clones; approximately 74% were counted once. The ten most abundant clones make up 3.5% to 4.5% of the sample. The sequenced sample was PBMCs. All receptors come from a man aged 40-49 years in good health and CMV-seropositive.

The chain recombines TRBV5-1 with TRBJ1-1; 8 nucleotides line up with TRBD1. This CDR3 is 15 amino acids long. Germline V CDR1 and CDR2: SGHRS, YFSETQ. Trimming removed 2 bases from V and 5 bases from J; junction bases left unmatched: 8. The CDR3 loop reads CASSLNSGQGTEAFF. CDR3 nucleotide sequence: TGCGCCAGCAGCTTAAACTCCGGACAGGGAACTGAAGCTTTCTTT. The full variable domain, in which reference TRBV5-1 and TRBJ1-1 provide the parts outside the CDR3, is KAGVTQTPRYLIKTRGQQVTLSCSPISGHRSVSWYQQTPGQGLQFLFEYFSETQRNKGNFPGRFSGRQFSNSRSEMNVSTLELGDSALYLCASSLNSGQGTEAFFGQGTRLTVV.

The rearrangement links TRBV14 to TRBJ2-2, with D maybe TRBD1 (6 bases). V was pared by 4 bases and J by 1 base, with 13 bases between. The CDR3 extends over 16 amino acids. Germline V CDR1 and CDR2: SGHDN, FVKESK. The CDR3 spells CASSLLGRGNTGELFF. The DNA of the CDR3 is TGTGCCAGCAGCCTCCTCGGCAGGGGGAACACCGGGGAGCTGTTTTTT. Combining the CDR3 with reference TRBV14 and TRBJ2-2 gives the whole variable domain EAGVTQFPSHSVIEKGQTVTLRCDPISGHDNLYWYRRVMGKEIKFLLHFVKESKQDESGMPNNRFLAERTGGTYSTLKVQPAELEDSGVYFCASSLLGRGNTGELFFGEGSRLTVL.

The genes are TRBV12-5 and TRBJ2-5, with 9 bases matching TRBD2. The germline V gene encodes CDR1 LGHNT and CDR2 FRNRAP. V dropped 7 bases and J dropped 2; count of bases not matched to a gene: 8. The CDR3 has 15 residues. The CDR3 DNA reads TGTGCTAGTGCCCCGCGGGGGGGGCCACAAGAGACCCAGTACTTC. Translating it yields CASAPRGGPQETQYF.

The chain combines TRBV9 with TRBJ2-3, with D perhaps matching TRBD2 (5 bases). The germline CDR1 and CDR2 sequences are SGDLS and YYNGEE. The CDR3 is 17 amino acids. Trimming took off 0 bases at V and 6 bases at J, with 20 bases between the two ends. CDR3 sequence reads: CASSVATRGSDSDTQYF. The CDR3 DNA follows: TGTGCCAGCAGCGTAGCTACGAGAGGGAGCGATTCGGATACGCAGTATTTT. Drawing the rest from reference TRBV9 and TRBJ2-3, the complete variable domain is DSGVTQTPKHLITATGQRVTLRCSPRSGDLSVYWYQQSLDQGLQFLIQYYNGEERAKGNILERFSAQQFPDLHSELNLSSLELGDSALYFCASSVATRGSDSDTQYFGPGTRLTVL.

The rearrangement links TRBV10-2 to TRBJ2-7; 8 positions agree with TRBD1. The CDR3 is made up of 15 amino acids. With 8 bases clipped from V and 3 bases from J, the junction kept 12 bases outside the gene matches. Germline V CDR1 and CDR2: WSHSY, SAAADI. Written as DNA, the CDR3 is TGCGCCAGCCTAGAGGGGACAGGACAGCACTACGAGCAGTACTTC. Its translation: CASLEGTGQHYEQYF.

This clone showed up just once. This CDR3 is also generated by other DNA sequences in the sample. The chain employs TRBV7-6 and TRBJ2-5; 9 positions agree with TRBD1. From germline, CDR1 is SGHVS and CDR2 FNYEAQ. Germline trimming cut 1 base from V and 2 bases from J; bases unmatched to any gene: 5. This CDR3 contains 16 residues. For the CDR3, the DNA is TGTGCCAGCAGCTTAGGGGACAGGGAGAGGCAAGAGACCCAGTACTTC. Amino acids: CASSLGDRERQETQYF.

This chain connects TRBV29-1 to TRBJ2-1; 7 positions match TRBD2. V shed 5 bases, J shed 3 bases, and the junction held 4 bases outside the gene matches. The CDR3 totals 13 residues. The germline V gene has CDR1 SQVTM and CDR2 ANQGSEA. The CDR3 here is CSVQRDLYNEQFF. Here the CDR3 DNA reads TGCAGCGTTCAGCGGGACCTCTACAATGAGCAGTTCTTC.

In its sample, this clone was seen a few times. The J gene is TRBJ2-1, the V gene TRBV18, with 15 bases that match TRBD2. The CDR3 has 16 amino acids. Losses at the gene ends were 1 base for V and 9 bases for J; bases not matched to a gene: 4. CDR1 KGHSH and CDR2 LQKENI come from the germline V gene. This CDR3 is CASSPRTSGGASEQFF. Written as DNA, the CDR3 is TGTGCCAGCTCACCACGGACTAGCGGGGGGGCCTCTGAGCAGTTCTTC.

The CDR3 region is CASSPRQDFSNEQFF. CDR3 nucleotides: TGTGCCAGCAGCCCGAGACAGGACTTTAGCAATGAGCAGTTCTTC. V is TRBV27 and J is TRBJ2-1, with a possible D match to TRBD1 (6 bases). Germline V gene lookup returns CDR1 MNHEY and CDR2 SMNVEV (reference sequence). V lost 6 bases and J 6 bases, leaving 18 bases between the germline ends. This CDR3 is 15 amino acids long.

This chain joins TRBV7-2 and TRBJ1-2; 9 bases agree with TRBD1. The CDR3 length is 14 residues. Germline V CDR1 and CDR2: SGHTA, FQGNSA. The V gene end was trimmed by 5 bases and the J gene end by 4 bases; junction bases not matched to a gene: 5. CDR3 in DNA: TGTGCCAGCAGCCGGGACAGGGAAGGCTATGGCTACACCTTC. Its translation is CASSRDREGYGYTF.

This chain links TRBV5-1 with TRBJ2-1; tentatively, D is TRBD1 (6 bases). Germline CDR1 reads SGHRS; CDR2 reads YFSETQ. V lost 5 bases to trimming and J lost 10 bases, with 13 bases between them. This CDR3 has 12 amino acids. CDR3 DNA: TGCGCCAGCAGAAGCAGGGGCGGGGAGCAGTTCTTC. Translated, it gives CASRSRGGEQFF.

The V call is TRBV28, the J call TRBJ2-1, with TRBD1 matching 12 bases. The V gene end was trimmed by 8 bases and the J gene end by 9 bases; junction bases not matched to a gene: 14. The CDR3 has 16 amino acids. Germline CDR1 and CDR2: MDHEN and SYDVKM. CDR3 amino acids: CASSHPGTGGYGEQFF. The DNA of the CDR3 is TGTGCCAGCTCCCACCCCGGGACAGGGGGCTATGGTGAGCAGTTCTTC.

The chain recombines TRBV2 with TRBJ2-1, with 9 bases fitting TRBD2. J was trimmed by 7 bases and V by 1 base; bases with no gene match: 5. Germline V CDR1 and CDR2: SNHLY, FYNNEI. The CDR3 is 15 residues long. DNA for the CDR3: TGTGCCAGCAGTGAAGGTAGCGGGAGTATGAATGAGCAGTTCTTC. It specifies CASSEGSGSMNEQFF. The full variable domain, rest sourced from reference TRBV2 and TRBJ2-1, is EPEVTQTPSHQVTQMGQEVILRCVPISNHLYFYWYRQILGQKVEFLVSFYNNEISEKSEIFDDQFSVERPDGSNFTLKIRSTKLEDSAMYFCASSEGSGSMNEQFFGPGTRLTVL.

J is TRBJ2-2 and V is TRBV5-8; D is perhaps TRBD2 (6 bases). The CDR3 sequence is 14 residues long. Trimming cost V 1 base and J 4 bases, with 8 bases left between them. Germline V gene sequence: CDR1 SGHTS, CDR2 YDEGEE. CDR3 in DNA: TGTGCCAGCAGCTTGTCGGGGGTCACCGGGGAGCTGTTTTTT. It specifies CASSLSGVTGELFF.

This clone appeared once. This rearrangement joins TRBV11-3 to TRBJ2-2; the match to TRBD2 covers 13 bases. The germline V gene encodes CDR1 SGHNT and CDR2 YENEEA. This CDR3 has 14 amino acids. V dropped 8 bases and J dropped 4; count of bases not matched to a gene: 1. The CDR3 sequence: CASGTSGTTGELFF. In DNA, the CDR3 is TGTGCCAGCGGGACTAGCGGGACCACCGGGGAGCTGTTTTTT. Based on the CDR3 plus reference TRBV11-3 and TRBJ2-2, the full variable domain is EAGVVQSPRYKIIEKKQPVAFWCNPISGHNTLYWYLQNLGQGPELLIRYENEEAVDDSQLPKDRFSAERLKGVDSTLKIQPAELGDSAVYLCASGTSGTTGELFFGEGSRLTVL.

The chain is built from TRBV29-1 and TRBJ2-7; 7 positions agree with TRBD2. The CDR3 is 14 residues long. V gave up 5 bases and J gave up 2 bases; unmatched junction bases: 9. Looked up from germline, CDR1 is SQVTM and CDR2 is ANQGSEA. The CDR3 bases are TGCAGCGTTTGGGAGGGTCGGTACCCCTACGAGCAGTACTTC. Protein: CSVWEGRYPYEQYF.

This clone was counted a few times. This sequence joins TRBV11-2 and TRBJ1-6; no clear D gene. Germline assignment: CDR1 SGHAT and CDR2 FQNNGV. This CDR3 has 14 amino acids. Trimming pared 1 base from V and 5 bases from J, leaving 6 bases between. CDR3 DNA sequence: TGTGCCAGCAGCTTAGCGGTCGATAATTCACCCCTCCACTTT. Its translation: CASSLAVDNSPLHF. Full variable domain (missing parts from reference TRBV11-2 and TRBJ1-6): EAGVAQSPRYKIIEKRQSVAFWCNPISGHATLYWYQQILGQGPKLLIQFQNNGVVDDSQLPKDRFSAERLKGVDSTLKIQPAKLEDSAVYLCASSLAVDNSPLHFGNGTRLTVT.

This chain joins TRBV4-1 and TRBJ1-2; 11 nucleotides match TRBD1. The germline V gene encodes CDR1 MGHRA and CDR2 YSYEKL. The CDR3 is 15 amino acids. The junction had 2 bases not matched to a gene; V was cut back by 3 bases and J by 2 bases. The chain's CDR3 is CASSQRDRGNYGYTF. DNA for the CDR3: TGCGCCAGCAGCCAGAGGGACAGGGGGAACTATGGCTACACCTTC.

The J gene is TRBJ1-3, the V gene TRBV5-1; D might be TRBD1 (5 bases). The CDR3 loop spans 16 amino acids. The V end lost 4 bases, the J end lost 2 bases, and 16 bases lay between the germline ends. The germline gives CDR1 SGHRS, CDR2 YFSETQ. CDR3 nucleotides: TGCGCCAGCAGCCTATTGACGGGGGTGACTGGAAACACCATATATTTT. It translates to CASSLLTGVTGNTIYF.

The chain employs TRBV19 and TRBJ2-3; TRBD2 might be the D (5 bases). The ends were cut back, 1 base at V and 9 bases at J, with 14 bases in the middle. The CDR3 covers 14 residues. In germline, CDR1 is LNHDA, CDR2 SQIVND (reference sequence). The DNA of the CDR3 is TGTGCCAGTAGTATAGCCTCGGCGGGTGGAACGCAGTATTTT. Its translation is CASSIASAGGTQYF.